Listed below are T cell receptor beta chains from one sample, sequenced in a study of technical replicates of blood from a handful of donors. Some clones are missing from TCRdb's copy, which holds only in-frame ones; the method was immunoSEQ multiplex PCR. The sample lists about 68,000 clones; 95% to 97% were seen once. Specimen: T cells isolated from PBMCs. Source of these receptors: a human donor in good health. CDR3s include the opening cysteine and the closing phenylalanine or tryptophan. The order of the fields is clone size, V gene, D gene, J gene, CDR3 DNA, CDR3 protein. D genes are given only for firm matches. Clone size, where shown, is once, few, many, or a class for clones that have expanded.

>NA|TRBV6-5|TRBD2|TRBJ2-1
TGTGCCAGCAGTTTTACTAGCGGAAATGAGCAGTTCTTC
CASSFTSGNEQFF
>NA|TRBV2|NA|TRBJ1-4
TGTGCCAGCAGTGAACAGGGGTTTGAAAAACTGTTTTTT
CASSEQGFEKLFF
>NA|TRBV5-3|NA|TRBJ2-1
TGTGCCAGAAGCGAGAGCGGGTATAGCTCCTACAATGAGCAGTTCTTC
CARSESGYSSYNEQFF
>NA|TRBV29-1|NA|TRBJ2-7
TGCAGCGTCCGAACTGGGAGCTCCTACGAGCAGTACTTC
CSVRTGSSYEQYF
>once|TRBV6-4|NA|TRBJ2-7
TGTGCCAGCAGTGAGGGTAGCGCCTATCTACCCTACGAGCAGTACTTC
CASSEGSAYLPYEQYF
>few|TRBV9|NA|TRBJ2-3
TGTGCCAGCAGCCTCAGGGCACATGGAACAGATACGCAGTATTTT
CASSLRAHGTDTQYF
>NA|TRBV6-5|NA|TRBJ2-1
TGTGCCAGCAGTACGACTAGGATGTACAATGAGCAGTTCTTC
CASSTTRMYNEQFF
>NA|TRBV27|NA|TRBJ1-5
TGTGCCAGCAGTTTAACGGGGAATCAGCCCCAGCATTTT
CASSLTGNQPQHF
>NA|TRBV6-5|TRBD2|TRBJ2-7
TGTGCCAGCTCGACTAGCGGGAGTCTAGCCTACGAGCAGTACTTC
CASSTSGSLAYEQYF
>NA|TRBV25-1|NA|TRBJ2-2
TGTGCCAGCAGTGAGTTAACCGGGGAGCTGTTTTTT
CASSELTGELFF
>NA|TRBV21-1|NA|TRBJ1-1
TGTGCCAGCAGCGGGCAGAACACTGAAGCTTTCTTT
CASSGQNTEAFF
>NA|TRBV6-6|TRBD2|TRBJ2-2
TGTGCCAGCAGCCTAGCGGGAGGGCGGCCGGGGGAGCTGTTTTTT
CASSLAGGRPGELFF
>NA|TRBV27|TRBD1|TRBJ1-2
TGTGCCAGCAGGACAGGGAAGGGAAGCTATGGCTACACCTTC
CASRTGKGSYGYTF
>NA|TRBV25-1|TRBD2|TRBJ2-1
TGTGCCAGCAGTGATCAAAGGACTAGTTTCTACAATGAGCAGTTCTTC
CASSDQRTSFYNEQFF
>NA|TRBV27|NA|TRBJ2-1
TGTGCCAGCAACCTACGCTACAGGGCAAATGAGCAGTTCTTC
CASNLRYRANEQFF
>once|TRBV15|NA|TRBJ2-7
TGTGCCACCAGCAGAGATTACCAGTACGAGCAGTACTTC
CATSRDYQYEQYF
>NA|TRBV27|NA|TRBJ2-7
TGTGCCAGCAGTTTAGGGCAGACCTACGAGCAGTACTTC
CASSLGQTYEQYF
>NA|TRBV7-9|NA|TRBJ1-3
TGTGCCAGCAGCTCAGGGGGAAACACCATATATTTT
CASSSGGNTIYF
>NA|TRBV4-2|NA|TRBJ1-5
TGTGCCAGCAGCCGACGAGGAGGGATTGATAGCAATCAGCCCCAGCATTTT
CASSRRGGIDSNQPQHF
>NA|TRBV4-2|NA|TRBJ1-4
TGTGCCAGCAGCCAAGAGGGCAGGGCCTTTGCAACTAATGAAAAACTGTTTTTT
CASSQEGRAFATNEKLFF
>NA|TRBV10-3|NA|TRBJ2-1
TGTGCCATCAGTGGCGGAAATAGCGGAGCCTACAATGAGCAGTTCTTC
CAISGGNSGAYNEQFF
>NA|TRBV4-1|TRBD1|TRBJ1-5
TGCGCCAGCAGCCCGACCCAAGACAGGGGGTACAATCAGCCCCAGCATTTT
CASSPTQDRGYNQPQHF
>NA|TRBV6-1|NA|TRBJ2-1
TGTGCCAGCAGTGAAGACAGGGAGATTGAGAATGAGCAGTTCTTC
CASSEDREIENEQFF
>NA|TRBV7-2|TRBD2|TRBJ2-5
TGTGCCAGCAGCTTAGGACTAGCGGGAGGAGAGACCCAGTACTTC
CASSLGLAGGETQYF
>NA|TRBV5-1|TRBD1|TRBJ1-2
TGCGCCAGCAGCGCCCGGACAGGGGATGGGAACGGCTACACCTTC
CASSARTGDGNGYTF
>NA|TRBV5-1|NA|TRBJ2-7
TGCGCCAGCAGCTTGGCCCAAAGTCTAGGCGCCTACGAGCAGTACTTC
CASSLAQSLGAYEQYF
>NA|TRBV6-5|NA|TRBJ2-3
TGTGCCAGCAGTTACTCTATGGATTACTACACAGATACGCAGTATTTT
CASSYSMDYYTDTQYF
>NA|TRBV11-2|NA|TRBJ2-7
TGTGCCAGCAGCTTAGATACAGCCTACGAGCAGTACTTC
CASSLDTAYEQYF